The rows below give T cell receptor beta chains drawn from one sample of a study of siplizumab effects on memory and regulatory T cells. Clones were read by immunoSEQ multiplex PCR, and TCRdb kept only the in-frame ones, dropping some. The sample includes approximately 100,000 clones, around 94% of them seen just once. Material for sequencing was Tregs sorted from blood. These receptors were collected from a human donor in good health. Both conserved end residues are part of each CDR3. Fields, in order: clone size, V gene, D gene, J gene, CDR3 protein, CDR3 DNA. The D gene is left open where the match is weak. Not every row has a clone size; where given, it reads once, few, many or a size class.

abundance: NA; v_gene: TRBV4-2; d_gene: NA; j_gene: TRBJ1-2; CDR3aa: CASSQGAGQLYGYTF; CDR3nt: TGTGCCAGCAGCCAGGGTGCCGGACAGCTCTATGGCTACACCTTC
abundance: NA; v_gene: TRBV15; d_gene: NA; j_gene: TRBJ2-7; CDR3aa: CATSRGVGQGSYEQYF; CDR3nt: TGTGCCACCAGCAGAGGGGTTGGGCAGGGGTCCTACGAGCAGTACTTC
abundance: NA; v_gene: TRBV12-5; d_gene: TRBD2; j_gene: TRBJ2-2; CDR3aa: CASGLEGLVGSGELFF; CDR3nt: TGTGCTAGTGGTTTAGAGGGACTAGTTGGGTCCGGGGAGCTGTTTTTT
abundance: NA; v_gene: TRBV7-2; d_gene: NA; j_gene: TRBJ1-5; CDR3aa: CASSLVMRDQPQHF; CDR3nt: TGTGCCAGCAGCTTAGTCATGAGGGATCAGCCCCAGCATTTT
abundance: NA; v_gene: TRBV28; d_gene: TRBD1; j_gene: TRBJ2-7; CDR3aa: CASSLAGTGGEQYF; CDR3nt: TGTGCCAGCAGTTTAGCCGGGACAGGAGGCGAGCAGTACTTC
abundance: NA; v_gene: TRBV7-8; d_gene: NA; j_gene: TRBJ2-7; CDR3aa: CASSLQVQVVHEQYF; CDR3nt: TGTGCCAGCAGCTTACAGGTCCAGGTAGTCCACGAGCAGTACTTC
abundance: NA; v_gene: TRBV18; d_gene: TRBD2; j_gene: TRBJ2-7; CDR3aa: CASSPASGAYEQYF; CDR3nt: TGTGCCAGCTCACCCGCTAGCGGGGCCTACGAGCAGTACTTC
abundance: NA; v_gene: TRBV30; d_gene: NA; j_gene: TRBJ1-3; CDR3aa: CAWSVIVGKLSGNTIYF; CDR3nt: TGTGCCTGGAGTGTAATCGTAGGGAAACTCTCTGGAAACACCATATATTTT
abundance: NA; v_gene: TRBV13; d_gene: TRBD2; j_gene: TRBJ2-2; CDR3aa: CASRTASGANTGELFF; CDR3nt: TGTGCCAGCCGAACAGCTAGCGGAGCGAACACCGGGGAGCTGTTTTTT
abundance: NA; v_gene: TRBV29-1; d_gene: NA; j_gene: TRBJ2-7; CDR3aa: CSVGDTRIHYEQYF; CDR3nt: TGCAGCGTTGGGGACACTCGAATTCATTACGAGCAGTACTTC
abundance: NA; v_gene: TRBV7-6; d_gene: TRBD2; j_gene: TRBJ2-1; CDR3aa: CASSFSPAGGRIEQFF; CDR3nt: TGTGCCAGCAGCTTCAGCCCGGCGGGAGGGCGGATTGAGCAGTTCTTC
abundance: NA; v_gene: TRBV7-9; d_gene: NA; j_gene: TRBJ2-7; CDR3aa: CASSLASPILEQYF; CDR3nt: TGTGCCAGCAGCTTAGCTTCCCCAATACTAGAGCAGTACTTC
abundance: NA; v_gene: TRBV28; d_gene: NA; j_gene: TRBJ1-2; CDR3aa: CASSSVYGYTF; CDR3nt: TGTGCCAGCAGTTCAGTCTATGGCTACACCTTC
abundance: NA; v_gene: TRBV5-8; d_gene: NA; j_gene: TRBJ1-4; CDR3aa: CASSLVEAKLFF; CDR3nt: TGTGCCAGCAGCCTTGTAGAAGCAAAACTGTTTTTT
abundance: NA; v_gene: TRBV19; d_gene: NA; j_gene: TRBJ1-1; CDR3aa: CASSMTGLNTEAFF; CDR3nt: TGTGCCAGTAGTATGACGGGGCTTAACACTGAAGCTTTCTTT
abundance: NA; v_gene: TRBV12-5; d_gene: NA; j_gene: TRBJ2-3; CDR3aa: CASGVSDTQYF; CDR3nt: TGTGCTAGTGGGGTCTCAGATACGCAGTATTTT
abundance: NA; v_gene: TRBV20-1; d_gene: NA; j_gene: TRBJ2-7; CDR3aa: CSASPNYEQYF; CDR3nt: TGCAGTGCTAGTCCAAACTACGAGCAGTACTTC
abundance: NA; v_gene: TRBV4-1; d_gene: TRBD2; j_gene: TRBJ2-7; CDR3aa: CASSEGLAGPYEQYF; CDR3nt: TGCGCCAGCAGCGAGGGACTAGCGGGACCCTACGAGCAGTACTTC
abundance: NA; v_gene: TRBV4-1; d_gene: NA; j_gene: TRBJ2-3; CDR3aa: CASSQDFRVTQYF; CDR3nt: TGCGCCAGCAGCCAAGATTTTAGAGTTACGCAGTATTTT
abundance: NA; v_gene: TRBV5-6; d_gene: TRBD1; j_gene: TRBJ2-7; CDR3aa: CASSLGGQGAFAYEQYF; CDR3nt: TGTGCCAGCAGCTTGGGGGGACAGGGGGCGTTTGCCTACGAGCAGTACTTC
abundance: NA; v_gene: TRBV25-1; d_gene: NA; j_gene: TRBJ1-3; CDR3aa: CASRDRVSGNTIYF; CDR3nt: TGTGCCAGCAGGGACAGAGTCTCTGGAAACACCATATATTTT
abundance: NA; v_gene: TRBV27; d_gene: NA; j_gene: TRBJ2-3; CDR3aa: CASSLRGTDTQYF; CDR3nt: TGTGCCAGCAGCCTTCGGGGCACAGATACGCAGTATTTT
abundance: NA; v_gene: TRBV28; d_gene: NA; j_gene: TRBJ1-2; CDR3aa: CATTDSYNYGYTF; CDR3nt: TGTGCCACCACCGACAGTTACAACTATGGCTACACCTTC
abundance: NA; v_gene: TRBV11-3; d_gene: TRBD2; j_gene: TRBJ2-1; CDR3aa: CASSEREGYEQFF; CDR3nt: TGTGCCAGCAGCGAGCGGGAGGGGTATGAGCAGTTCTTC
abundance: few; v_gene: TRBV5-1; d_gene: NA; j_gene: TRBJ2-7; CDR3aa: CASSLPGVGTYEQYF; CDR3nt: TGCGCCAGCAGCTTGCCGGGAGTAGGGACATACGAGCAGTACTTC
abundance: NA; v_gene: TRBV27; d_gene: TRBD2; j_gene: TRBJ2-3; CDR3aa: CASSPRLAGWGDTQYF; CDR3nt: TGTGCCAGCAGTCCGAGACTAGCGGGGTGGGGAGATACGCAGTATTTT